The source of this TCR beta chain is a study of vaccination effects on CD4 cells after COVID-19. CD4+ T cells specific for antigen were expanded with viral peptide pools by the ViraFEST assay before sequencing. CD4+ T cell isolation took place after approximately 11 days of culture. Each vaccine recipient was nucleocapsid antibody negative and had no prior SARS-CoV-2 infection. Days 3 and 7 saw half the medium replaced with IL-2 medium. A note on this clone: What it binds is unknown.

Assay: immunoSEQ multiplex PCR; the TCRdb copy retains only in-frame clones and omits some. The sample contains tens of thousands of clones, 75% of which appear only once. This TCR derives from a human donor who received a COVID-19 vaccine. The material was CD4+ T cells from PBMCs cultured with HCoV-NL63 spike peptides, obtained before COVID-19 vaccination.

This CDR3 is CASSQGAAYEQYF. CDR3 sequence (DNA): TGTGCCAGCAGTCAGGGGGCCGCCTACGAGCAGTACTTC. The V gene is TRBV5-5, the J gene TRBJ2-7; 8 nucleotides align to TRBD1. CDR1 is SGHKS and CDR2 is YYEKEE in the germline V gene (reference sequence). CDR3 length: 13 amino acids. Trimming at V came to 5 bases and at J to 2 bases, leaving 3 bases not matched to a gene.